Detailed here is one T cell receptor beta chain. This record belongs to a study of blood T cell repertoires in COVID-19. Looking at the study overall: COVID-19 samples, acute and convalescent, were from the United States, Italy and Spain.

Assay used: immunoSEQ multiplex PCR; TCRdb lists only in-frame clones, some missing. This sample has some 120,000 clones; approximately 84% occur once, and the top ten carry around 7.6%. Trimming removed 0 bases from V and 2 bases from J, with 8 bases in between. The CDR3 consists of 14 residues. Germline CDR1 and CDR2: GTSNPN and SVGIG (reference sequence). Sample: peripheral blood. This TCR derives from a man between 65 and 85 years old with active or convalescent COVID-19. The chain employs TRBV30 and TRBJ1-5; a weak D match, TRBD1 (5 bases). CDR3 nucleotide sequence: TGTGCCTGGAGTGTAAGGGGTGGCAATCAGCCCCAGCATTTT. It specifies CAWSVRGGNQPQHF.